This T cell receptor beta chain was captured in a study of blood T cell repertoires in COVID-19. Original processing methods: Researchers report that nucleated cell counts were estimated from reference gene primer amplification. This table comes from immunoSEQ multiplex PCR, and its TCRdb copy is limited to in-frame clones, with some not included. D and trimming were read from the DNA, whereas the V and J calls and clone size are those reported in that table. The table includes 300,000 or so clones, 75% to 90% detected once. This sequence originates from a woman aged 25 to 39 with COVID-19, enrolled during active disease. The sample consisted of peripheral blood.

Here the CDR3 DNA reads TGTGCCAGTAATAACAGGGGAAACACCGGGGAGCTGTTTTTT. It is translated as CASNNRGNTGELFF. The chain couples TRBV19 to TRBJ2-2; 7 bases are shared with TRBD1. Looked up from germline, CDR1 is LNHDA and CDR2 is SQIVND (reference sequence). Trimming at V came to 7 bases and at J to 2 bases, leaving 4 bases not matched to a gene. The CDR3 runs 14 residues.